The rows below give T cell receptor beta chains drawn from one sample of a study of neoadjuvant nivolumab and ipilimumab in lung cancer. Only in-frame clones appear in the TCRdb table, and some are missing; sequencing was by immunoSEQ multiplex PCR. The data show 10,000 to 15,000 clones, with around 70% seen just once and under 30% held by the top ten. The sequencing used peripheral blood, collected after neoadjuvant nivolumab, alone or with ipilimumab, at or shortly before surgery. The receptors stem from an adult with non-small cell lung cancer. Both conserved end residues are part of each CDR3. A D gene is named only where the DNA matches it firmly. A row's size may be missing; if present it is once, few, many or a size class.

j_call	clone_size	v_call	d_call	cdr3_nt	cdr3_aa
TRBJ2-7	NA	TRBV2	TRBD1	TGTGCCAGCACCCGGGACAGCTACGAGCAGTACTTC	CASTRDSYEQYF
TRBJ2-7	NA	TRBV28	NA	TGTGCCAGCAGTTTATTATCTGCGGGGCGCGAGCAGTACTTC	CASSLLSAGREQYF
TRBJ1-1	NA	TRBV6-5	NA	TGTGCCAGCAGTTACTCGATTAGGGGCACTGAAGCTTTCTTT	CASSYSIRGTEAFF
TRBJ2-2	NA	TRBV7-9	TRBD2	TGTGCCAGCAGCCGACGGGGGGGGATCAACACCGGGGAGCTGTTTTTT	CASSRRGGINTGELFF
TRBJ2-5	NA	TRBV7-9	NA	TGTGCCAGCAGCCCATTGGCTCGGGAGGAGACCCAGTACTTC	CASSPLAREETQYF
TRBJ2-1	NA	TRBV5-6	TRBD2	TGTGCCAGCAGCTTGCTAGCGGGAGTATTGGATGAGCAGTTCTTC	CASSLLAGVLDEQFF
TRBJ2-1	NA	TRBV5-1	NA	TGCGCCAGCAGCTGGCACAGGGCGGAGGATGAGCAGTTCTTC	CASSWHRAEDEQFF
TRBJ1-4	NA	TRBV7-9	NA	TGTGCCAGCGGCCTTAGAAGACACGAAAAACTGTTTTTT	CASGLRRHEKLFF
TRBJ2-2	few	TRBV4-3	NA	TGCGCCAGCAGCCAGAAATATAGCGCGAACACCGGGGAGCTGTTTTTT	CASSQKYSANTGELFF
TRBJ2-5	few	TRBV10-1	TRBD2	TGCGCCAGCACAAAAACCCCGACTAGCGGGCTCCAAGAGACCCAGTACTTC	CASTKTPTSGLQETQYF
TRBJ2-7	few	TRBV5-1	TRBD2	TGCGCCAGCAGCATCGGACTAGCGGGCTCCTACGAGCAGTACTTC	CASSIGLAGSYEQYF
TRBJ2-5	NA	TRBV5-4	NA	TGTGCCAGCAGCTTGAGAGACGGAGGTGAGACCCAGTACTTC	CASSLRDGGETQYF
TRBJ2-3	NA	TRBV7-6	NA	TGTGCCAGCAGCGCCGGGATCCTACCCTCAGATACGCAGTATTTT	CASSAGILPSDTQYF
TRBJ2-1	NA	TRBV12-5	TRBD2	TGTGCTAGTGGTCCCGGACTAGCGAGGAATGAGCAGTTCTTC	CASGPGLARNEQFF
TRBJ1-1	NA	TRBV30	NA	TGTGCCTGGAGTGCCGGGATTGTAGCTTTCTTT	CAWSAGIVAFF
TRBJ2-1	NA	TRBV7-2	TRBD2	TGTGCCAGCAGCCCGGGACTAGGTGCTGAGCAGTTCTTC	CASSPGLGAEQFF
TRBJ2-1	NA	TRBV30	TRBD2	TGTGCCTGGAGTGGGGTGACTAGCGGGAGACGGCAGTTCTTC	CAWSGVTSGRRQFF
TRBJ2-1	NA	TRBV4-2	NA	TGTGCCAGCAGCCCCCAGGCGGGCCGAAACAATGAGCAGTTCTTC	CASSPQAGRNNEQFF
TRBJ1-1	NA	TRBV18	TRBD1	TGTGCCAGCTCACCGGGACAGGGTAAGAACACTGAAGCTTTCTTT	CASSPGQGKNTEAFF
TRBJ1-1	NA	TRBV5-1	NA	TGCGCCAGCAGCTTGGCCCCTACAGGGATCATGAACACTGAAGCTTTCTTT	CASSLAPTGIMNTEAFF
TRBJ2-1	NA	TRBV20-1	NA	TGCAGTGCAGACAGGTACAATGAGCAGTTCTTC	CSADRYNEQFF
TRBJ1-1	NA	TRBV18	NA	TGTGCCAGCTCACCGTCAGGATGGTTAAATGGGAACACTGAAGCTTTCTTT	CASSPSGWLNGNTEAFF
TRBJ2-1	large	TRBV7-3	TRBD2	TGTGCCAGCAGCTCGGGGACTAGCGGGAGGATCGGCTACAATGAGCAGTTCTTC	CASSSGTSGRIGYNEQFF
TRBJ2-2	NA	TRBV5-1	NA	TGCGCCAGCAGCTTGGGGGGAAGCGCCGGGGAGCTGTTTTTT	CASSLGGSAGELFF
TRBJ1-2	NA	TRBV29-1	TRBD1	TGCAGCGCGTGGACAGGGACTAACTATGGCTACACCTTC	CSAWTGTNYGYTF
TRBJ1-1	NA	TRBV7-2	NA	TGTGCCAGCAGCTTAGGTGGCATGAACACTGAAGCTTTCTTT	CASSLGGMNTEAFF
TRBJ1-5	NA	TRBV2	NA	TGTGCCAGCAGTGAAAATCGGGCAGGGTATCAGCCCCAGCATTTT	CASSENRAGYQPQHF
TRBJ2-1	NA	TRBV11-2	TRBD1	TGTGCCAGCAGCTCCAAGACAGGGTTGAATGAGCAGTTCTTC	CASSSKTGLNEQFF
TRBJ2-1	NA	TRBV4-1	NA	TGCGCCAGCAGCGATCTTGTACGACCTTACAATGAGCAGTTCTTC	CASSDLVRPYNEQFF
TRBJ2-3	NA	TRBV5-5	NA	TGTGCCAGCAGCTTAGCTTACACAGATACGCAGTATTTT	CASSLAYTDTQYF
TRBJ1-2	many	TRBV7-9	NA	TGTGCCAGCAGCTTAGGTTCCATGGTGGGTGGCTACACCTTC	CASSLGSMVGGYTF
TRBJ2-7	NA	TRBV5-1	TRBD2	TGCGCCAGCAGCTTGCGGGGGGGGGAGCAGTACTTC	CASSLRGGEQYF
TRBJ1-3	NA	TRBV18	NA	TGTGCCAGCTCACCAGGTCCGGGAAACACCATATATTTT	CASSPGPGNTIYF
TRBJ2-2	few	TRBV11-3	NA	TGTGCCAGCAGCTTGTTCGGGAACACCGGGGAGCTGTTTTTT	CASSLFGNTGELFF
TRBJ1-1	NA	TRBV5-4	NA	TGTGCCAGCAGCTTGGGTACCGGTGAAGCTTTCTTT	CASSLGTGEAFF
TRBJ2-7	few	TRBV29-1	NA	TGCAGCGTTGGAGGGGAAGAGCAGTACTTC	CSVGGEEQYF
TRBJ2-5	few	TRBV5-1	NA	TGCGCCAGCAGCTTGGAGGAGACCCAGTACTTC	CASSLEETQYF
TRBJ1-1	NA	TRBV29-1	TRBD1	TGCAGCGTTTACAGGGGGGGAGTGAACACTGAAGCTTTCTTT	CSVYRGGVNTEAFF
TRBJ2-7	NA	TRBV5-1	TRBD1	TGCGCCAGCAGCTACGACAGGGAAACCTACGAGCAGTACTTC	CASSYDRETYEQYF
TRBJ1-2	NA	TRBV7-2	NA	TGTGCCAGCAGCTCTGACCCGGAACCGAACTATGGCTACACCTTC	CASSSDPEPNYGYTF
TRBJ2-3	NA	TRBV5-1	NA	TGCGCCAGCAGCTCGGGAACAGATACGCAGTATTTT	CASSSGTDTQYF
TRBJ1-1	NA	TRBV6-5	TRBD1	TGTGCCAGCAGTTACTCCGGGACAGGCATGAACACTGAAGCTTTCTTT	CASSYSGTGMNTEAFF
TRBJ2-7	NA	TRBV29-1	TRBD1	TGCAGCGTGAGACAGGGAGAAGAGCAGTACTTC	CSVRQGEEQYF
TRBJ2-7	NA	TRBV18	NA	TGTGCCAGCTCACCACCATCAGGGGACGAGCAGTACTTC	CASSPPSGDEQYF
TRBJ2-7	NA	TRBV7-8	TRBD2	TGTGCCAGCAGCTTAGACGGCGGGAGTTACGAGCAGTACTTC	CASSLDGGSYEQYF
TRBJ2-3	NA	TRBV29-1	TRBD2	TGCAGCGTTGGACCGCGGGCGGGGGGCACAGATACGCAGTATTTT	CSVGPRAGGTDTQYF
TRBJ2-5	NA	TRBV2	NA	TGTGCCAGCAACAAGGAACTGGAGACCCAGTACTTC	CASNKELETQYF
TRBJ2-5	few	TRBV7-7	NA	TGTGCTAGCAGCCCCCTTCGATCGGGAGAGACCCAGTACTTC	CASSPLRSGETQYF
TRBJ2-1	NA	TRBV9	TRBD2	TGTGCCAGCAGCGTAGCGACTAGCGGGATCGGTGAGCAGTTCTTC	CASSVATSGIGEQFF
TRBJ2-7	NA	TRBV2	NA	TGTGCCAGCAGGGCGAGCTCCTACGAGCAGTACTTC	CASRASSYEQYF
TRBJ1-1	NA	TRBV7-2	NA	TGTGCCAGCAGCTCGACAGTGAACACTGAAGCTTTCTTT	CASSSTVNTEAFF
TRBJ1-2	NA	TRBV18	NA	TGTGCCAGCTCAGAAGAGGCGGTATTAGGCGGCTACACCTTC	CASSEEAVLGGYTF
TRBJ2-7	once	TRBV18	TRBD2	TGTGCCAGCTCACCACGTATTCCAGGACTAGACGGTGAGCAGTACTTC	CASSPRIPGLDGEQYF
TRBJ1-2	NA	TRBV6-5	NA	TGTGCCAGCAGTTACTCGAGCGCGACAGGCACTGGGGGCTACACCTTC	CASSYSSATGTGGYTF
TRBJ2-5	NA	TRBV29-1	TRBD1	TGCAGCGTTGAAGGACAGGGGGCCGGAGAGACCCAGTACTTC	CSVEGQGAGETQYF
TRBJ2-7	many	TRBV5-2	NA	TGTGCCAGCAGCTTTAAAGCGGGAAAAACCTACGAGCAGTACTTC	CASSFKAGKTYEQYF
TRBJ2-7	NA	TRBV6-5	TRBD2	TGTGCCAGCAGGCTACTAGCGGGGGCCTCCTACGAGCAGTACTTC	CASRLLAGASYEQYF
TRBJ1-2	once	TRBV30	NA	TGTGCCTGGAGTGTACAAATGGGCAGAGTTTTCGGAGGCTACACCTTC	CAWSVQMGRVFGGYTF
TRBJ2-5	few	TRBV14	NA	TGTGCCAGCAGCCAAGGAAATTACGTGCCCCAGTACTTC	CASSQGNYVPQYF
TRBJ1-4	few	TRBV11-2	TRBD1	TGTGCCAGCAGCTCAATCAGGGGGCGCAGAAAACTGTTTTTT	CASSSIRGRRKLFF